A selection of T cell receptor beta chains follows, all from one sample in a study of cytomegalovirus exposure and HLA in healthy donors. The table came from immunoSEQ multiplex PCR; TCRdb's copy has only in-frame clones and leaves some out. This repertoire shows roughly 56,000 clones, roughly 94% found once; its top ten account for under 3%. The source material was PBMCs. Receptors originate from a man aged 18 to 29 in good health and CMV-seronegative. Both conserved end residues are part of each CDR3. D genes are given only for firm matches.

j_call v_call d_call cdr3_aa cdr3_nt
TRBJ1-1 TRBV19 NA CASSLSGNTEAFF TGTGCCAGTAGTCTCTCAGGGAACACTGAAGCTTTCTTT
TRBJ2-7 TRBV5-1 NA CASSFSRDGTEQYF TGCGCCAGCAGCTTTTCGCGGGATGGCACAGAGCAGTACTTC
TRBJ2-1 TRBV4-2 NA CASSQEVADRGEQFF TGTGCCAGCAGCCAAGAGGTAGCGGATAGGGGTGAGCAGTTCTTC
TRBJ2-2 TRBV6-5 TRBD1 CASSYRQGATGELFF TGTGCCAGCAGCTACCGACAGGGCGCCACCGGGGAGCTGTTTTTT
TRBJ1-2 TRBV4-1 TRBD1 CASSQTLDREDYGYTF TGCGCCAGCAGCCAAACCTTGGACAGGGAAGACTATGGCTACACCTTC
TRBJ1-4 TRBV11-2 NA CASSPEMGRLNEKLFF TGTGCCAGCAGTCCAGAGATGGGCAGGCTTAATGAAAAACTGTTTTTT
TRBJ2-3 TRBV27 NA CASSSPGGTDTQYF TGTGCCAGCAGTTCACCGGGGGGCACAGATACGCAGTATTTT
TRBJ1-1 TRBV5-1 NA CASSSLGGRTGTEAFF TGCGCCAGCAGCTCATTGGGGGGACGGACGGGCACTGAAGCTTTCTTT
TRBJ2-7 TRBV5-6 NA CASSFLGVANYEQYF TGTGCCAGCAGCTTTCTGGGAGTGGCCAACTACGAGCAGTACTTC
TRBJ1-2 TRBV6-5 NA CASSLTPRDYGYTF TGTGCCAGCAGTTTGACACCTCGGGATTATGGCTACACCTTC
TRBJ2-5 TRBV2 NA CASSEPRIPTSGETQYF TGTGCCAGCAGTGAACCCCGGATACCGACTTCGGGGGAGACCCAGTACTTC
TRBJ2-2 TRBV27 TRBD2 CASKQRERTGELFF TGTGCCAGCAAGCAGCGGGAGAGAACCGGGGAGCTGTTTTTT
TRBJ2-7 TRBV7-9 NA CASSLAVSSYEQYF TGTGCCAGCAGTCTTGCGGTCAGCTCCTACGAGCAGTACTTC
TRBJ1-3 TRBV7-9 TRBD1 CASSLVTGVDTIYF TGTGCCAGCAGCTTAGTGACAGGGGTAGACACCATATATTTT
TRBJ2-2 TRBV5-8 TRBD1 CASSLASTGGRTGELFF TGTGCCAGCAGCTTGGCTTCAACAGGGGGAAGGACCGGGGAGCTGTTTTTT
TRBJ2-1 TRBV7-8 NA CASSPKTDTWTYNEQFF TGTGCCAGCAGCCCGAAAACGGACACTTGGACCTACAATGAGCAGTTCTTC
TRBJ2-3 TRBV19 NA CASMSDYRTDTQYF TGTGCCAGTATGTCAGATTATCGCACAGATACGCAGTATTTT
TRBJ2-5 TRBV5-1 TRBD2 CASWEGAGTEETQYF TGCGCCAGCTGGGAAGGAGCGGGAACAGAAGAGACCCAGTACTTC
TRBJ2-3 TRBV11-2 NA CASSPGTPDTQYF TGTGCCAGCAGCCCCGGGACTCCAGATACGCAGTATTTT